This T cell receptor (beta chain) was obtained from a study of blood T cell repertoires in COVID-19. This CDR3 has 15 amino acids. Germline V CDR1 and CDR2: SGHTA, FQGNSA. J was trimmed by 8 bases and V by 5 bases; bases with no gene match: 10. Here immunoSEQ multiplex PCR was the method, and the copy in TCRdb shows in-frame clones only, minus some. The repertoire holds 130,000 to 150,000 clones, with around nine tenths as singletons. The sequence came from a human donor in a cohort sampled during active COVID-19. The chain combines TRBV7-2 with TRBJ1-4; 8 positions agree with TRBD1. The source material was peripheral blood. CDR3 DNA: TGTGCCAGCAGCAAACGGACAGGGACTACCGAAAAACTGTTTTTT. Amino acid sequence: CASSKRTGTTEKLFF.